These 6 T cell receptor beta chains were all obtained from the same sample, sequenced in a study of blood T cells in healthy people across ages. Alongside a J-beta primer mix, a sample-barcoded 5' primer served in a second PCR lasting roughly 6 to 11 cycles. TCRdb analysed the 5' RACE reads with MiXCR anew, one entry per CDR3 protein. Among hundreds of thousands of distinct CDR3 sequences listed, more than 40% were seen once. Sequencing input: blood. Source of these receptors: a woman aged 60 to 75 in good health.

V is TRBV5-1 and J is TRBJ1-1; TRBD1 matches at 9 bases. Germline V CDR1 and CDR2: SGHRS, YFSETQ. CDR3 length: 15 amino acids. V lost 3 bases to trimming and J lost 5 bases; unmatched junction nucleotides: 8. CDR3 nucleotide sequence: TGCGCCAGCAGCTCAACCGGACAGGGGCTGACTGAAGCTTTCTTT. The encoded protein is CASSSTGQGLTEAFF.

J is TRBJ2-5 and V is TRBV3-1, with 10 bases matching TRBD2. The germline V gene has CDR1 LGHDT and CDR2 YNNKEL (reference sequence). The CDR3 runs 13 residues. After removal of 4 bases from V and 5 bases from J, the junction contained 1 base not matched to a gene. The CDR3 bases are TGTGCCAGCAGCCCGGGACTAGCGGAGACCCAGTACTTC. The encoded protein is CASSPGLAETQYF.

A word on this clonotype: A much larger clone lies one base from this, so it may be a read error. V and J are TRBV7-6 and TRBJ2-1; 15 positions match TRBD2. V lost 8 bases, J lost 6 bases, and 5 bases stayed unmatched. This CDR3 has 15 amino acids. Per the germline V gene, CDR1 is SGHVS and CDR2 is FNYEAQ. The chain's CDR3 is CASGRGLAGGNEQFF. CDR3 DNA: TGTGCCAGCGGCCGGGGACTAGCGGGGGGCAATGAGCAGTTCTTC.

This rearrangement joins TRBV4-2 to TRBJ2-7; 8 nucleotides match TRBD1. Germline CDR1 is LGHNA and CDR2 is YNFKEQ. After removal of 1 base from V and 4 bases from J, the junction contained 12 bases not matched to a gene. The CDR3 is 17 amino acids. CDR3 in amino acids: CASSQAPGQVLTYEQYF. As DNA, the CDR3 is TGTGCCAGCAGCCAAGCTCCGGGACAGGTCCTAACATACGAGCAGTACTTC.

This chain joins TRBV2 and TRBJ1-2, with D perhaps matching TRBD1 (6 bases). CDR3 length: 15 residues. With 7 bases removed from V and 2 bases from J, the gap between germline ends came to 17 bases. Germline V gene sequence: CDR1 SNHLY, CDR2 FYNNEI. The CDR3 is CASTGNRAGNYGYTF. The CDR3 DNA reads as TGTGCCAGCACCGGGAACAGGGCGGGCAACTATGGCTACACCTTC.

Regarding this clonotype: One junction end does not reproduce the germline sequence, and a read error may be involved. The gene calls are TRBV7-2 and TRBJ2-1, with 10 nucleotides matching TRBD2. The germline V gene encodes CDR1 SGHTA and CDR2 FQGNSA. The length of the CDR3 is 15 residues. CDR3 DNA sequence: TGTGCCAGCAGCCCACTAGCGGGAACCTACAGTGAGCAGTTCTTC. This encodes CASSPLAGTYSEQFF.